This is a list of T cell receptor beta chains from one sample in a study of blood T cell repertoires in COVID-19. Data came from immunoSEQ multiplex PCR; TCRdb stores just in-frame clones and leaves some out. Of roughly 310,000 clones in the sample, approximately 87% are singletons; the top ten hold less than 3.5%. Material: peripheral blood. The receptors were sampled from a woman in her 30s with COVID-19, enrolled during active disease. Both conserved end residues are part of each CDR3. D genes are given only for firm matches. Rows give clone size only sometimes, using once, few, many, or a class for an expanded clone.

TRBD2,-,TRBV6-1,TRBJ2-2,CASSESGRAGDTGELFF,TGTGCCAGCAGTGAATCAGGTCGGGCGGGAGACACCGGGGAGCTGTTTTTT
-,once,TRBV6-5,TRBJ1-1,CASGRQGNTEAFF,TGTGCCAGCGGTCGGCAGGGGAACACTGAAGCTTTCTTT
-,-,TRBV6-1,TRBJ1-5,CASSEYLTGDQPQHF,TGTGCCAGCAGTGAGTACCTAACGGGAGATCAGCCCCAGCATTTT
-,-,TRBV7-9,TRBJ1-5,CASSLTVNQPQHF,TGTGCCAGCAGCTTAACAGTTAATCAGCCCCAGCATTTT
-,-,TRBV18,TRBJ1-2,CASSTGTPEVYGYTF,TGTGCCAGCTCAACAGGGACCCCGGAGGTCTATGGCTACACCTTC
TRBD1,few,TRBV30,TRBJ1-6,CACNRGGQGNSPLHF,TGTGCCTGCAACCGAGGGGGACAGGGGAATTCACCCCTCCACTTT
TRBD1,-,TRBV29-1,TRBJ1-4,CSVRGTGDEKLFF,TGCAGCGTTCGGGGGACAGGGGATGAAAAACTGTTTTTT
TRBD1,once,TRBV5-4,TRBJ1-4,CASSWDRGHEKLFF,TGTGCCAGCAGCTGGGACAGGGGGCACGAAAAACTGTTTTTT
-,-,TRBV6-5,TRBJ1-1,CASSRGSQVNTEAFF,TGTGCCAGCAGTCGAGGGAGTCAGGTCAACACTGAAGCTTTCTTT
TRBD2,-,TRBV6-2/TRBV6-3,TRBJ2-3,CASSYATSGSLNTQYF,TGTGCCAGCAGTTACGCGACTAGCGGGAGTCTGAATACGCAGTATTTT
TRBD1,-,TRBV10-2,TRBJ1-3,CASRVQGIGLGFSGNTIYF,TGCGCCAGCAGGGTACAGGGGATCGGGTTAGGATTCTCTGGAAACACCATATATTTT
-,-,TRBV5-4,TRBJ1-1,CASSPGGGLVTEAFF,TGTGCCAGCAGCCCGGGCGGGGGGCTGGTCACTGAAGCTTTCTTT
-,-,TRBV27,TRBJ1-2,CASSETGGYGYTF,TGTGCCAGCAGCGAAACGGGGGGCTATGGCTACACCTTC
-,-,TRBV19,TRBJ2-5,CASSEIGALQETQYF,TGTGCCAGTAGTGAAATTGGGGCCCTCCAAGAGACCCAGTACTTC
-,-,TRBV5-6,TRBJ1-1,CASSLIRDTDTEAFF,TGTGCCAGCAGCTTAATACGGGACACTGACACTGAAGCTTTCTTT
TRBD1,-,TRBV4-1,TRBJ1-2,CASSQPFYPGQGPSSYGYTF,TGCGCCAGCAGCCAACCATTCTATCCGGGACAGGGTCCCTCCTCCTATGGCTACACCTTC
TRBD2,once,TRBV30,TRBJ2-5,CAWSVRRTSGIGEETQYF,TGTGCCTGGAGTGTCCGGAGGACTAGCGGGATCGGGGAAGAGACCCAGTACTTC
-,-,TRBV5-1,TRBJ1-1,CASSLNQGVNTEAFF,TGCGCCAGCAGCTTGAATCAAGGGGTGAACACTGAAGCTTTCTTT
-,-,TRBV18,TRBJ1-1,CASSPDSQNTEAFF,TGTGCCAGCTCACCGGACTCCCAGAACACTGAAGCTTTCTTT
TRBD2,-,TRBV5-4,TRBJ2-7,CASSQAGTTYEQYF,TGTGCCAGCAGCCAAGCGGGAACTACCTACGAGCAGTACTTC
-,-,TRBV4-2,TRBJ2-6,CASSQDLPSGANVLTF,TGTGCCAGCAGCCAAGACCTACCCTCTGGGGCCAACGTCCTGACTTTC
-,-,TRBV21-1,TRBJ1-6,CASSTPWTGTRNSPLHF,TGTGCCAGCAGCACTCCATGGACCGGGACACGAAATTCACCCCTCCACTTT
TRBD1,once,TRBV5-4,TRBJ1-1,CASSPYLGTGTEAFF,TGTGCCAGCAGCCCTTACCTTGGGACAGGGACTGAAGCTTTCTTT
-,-,TRBV7-9,TRBJ1-1,CASSLQENTEAFF,TGTGCCAGCAGCCTCCAGGAGAACACTGAAGCTTTCTTT
TRBD1,-,TRBV28,TRBJ1-1,CASRPGQGFAEAFF,TGTGCCAGCAGACCGGGACAGGGTTTCGCTGAAGCTTTCTTT
TRBD1,once,TRBV30,TRBJ1-4,CAWRSTGGYTNEKLFF,TGTGCCTGGAGATCAACAGGGGGATATACTAATGAAAAACTGTTTTTT
-,-,TRBV11-2,TRBJ2-7,CASSLRGEQYF,TGTGCCAGCAGCTTACGAGGCGAGCAGTACTTC
-,once,TRBV5-4,TRBJ2-6,CASSLGSSGANVLTF,TGTGCCAGCAGCTTGGGCAGCTCTGGGGCCAACGTCCTGACTTTC
-,-,TRBV20-1,TRBJ1-6,CSASTQEPSPLHF,TGCAGTGCTAGTACCCAGGAACCTTCACCCCTCCACTTT
-,-,TRBV6-4,TRBJ1-6,CASSERRGSPLHF,TGTGCCAGCAGTGAGCGGAGGGGCTCACCCCTCCACTTT
TRBD2,-,TRBV5-1,TRBJ2-7,CASSLALAGGYEQYF,TGCGCCAGCAGCTTGGCTCTAGCGGGAGGGTACGAGCAGTACTTC
-,-,TRBV29-1,TRBJ1-1,CSARTVNTEAFF,TGCAGCGCCCGAACAGTGAACACTGAAGCTTTCTTT
TRBD1,-,TRBV30,TRBJ1-4,CAWTMRDSNEKLFF,TGTGCCTGGACCATGAGGGACAGTAATGAAAAACTGTTTTTT
-,-,TRBV25-1,TRBJ1-2,CASSESGYGYTF,TGTGCCAGCAGTGAATCCGGCTATGGCTACACCTTC
-,-,TRBV24-1,TRBJ2-3,CATSGTSTDTQYF,TGTGCCACCAGTGGGACTAGCACAGATACGCAGTATTTT
TRBD2,-,TRBV7-2,TRBJ2-5,CASGTLAGETQYF,TGTGCCAGCGGTACCCTAGCGGGAGAGACCCAGTACTTC
-,-,TRBV18,TRBJ1-2,CASSPRGAYGYTF,TGTGCCAGCTCACCACGAGGCGCCTATGGCTACACCTTC
-,-,TRBV7-9,TRBJ2-7,CASSLGVPPGEQYF,TGTGCCAGCAGCTTAGGGGTTCCCCCGGGGGAGCAGTACTTC
-,-,TRBV5-1,TRBJ1-2,CASSLGGQTTISYGYTF,TGCGCCAGCAGCTTGGGGGGGCAGACCACCATTTCCTATGGCTACACCTTC
-,-,TRBV5-8,TRBJ2-7,CASSVGETNYEQYF,TGTGCCAGCAGCGTCGGGGAGACGAACTACGAGCAGTACTTC
TRBD1,-,TRBV28,TRBJ1-3,CASSRYQGVTGNTIYF,TGTGCCAGCAGCCGCTACCAGGGGGTAACGGGAAACACCATATATTTT
TRBD1,-,TRBV30,TRBJ1-1,CAWSIGQGNTEAFF,TGTGCCTGGAGTATAGGACAGGGGAACACTGAAGCTTTCTTT
TRBD1,-,TRBV10-3,TRBJ1-1,CAISESTPGGNTEAFF,TGTGCCATCAGTGAGTCGACTCCAGGGGGCAACACTGAAGCTTTCTTT
-,-,TRBV27,TRBJ1-1,CASSLSPGSLYTEAFF,TGTGCCAGCAGTTTATCTCCGGGATCCCTTTACACTGAAGCTTTCTTT
-,-,TRBV25-1,TRBJ1-2,CASRGAGGRGYTF,TGTGCCAGCAGAGGAGCCGGTGGTAGGGGCTACACCTTC
TRBD2,-,TRBV12-3/TRBV12-4,TRBJ2-3,CASRSGGTQYF,TGTGCCAGCCGCTCGGGGGGTACGCAGTATTTT
TRBD1,-,TRBV28,TRBJ1-6,CASSLRTGGFAPLHF,TGTGCCAGCAGTTTAAGGACAGGGGGCTTTGCACCCCTCCACTTT
TRBD1,-,TRBV10-3,TRBJ2-1,CAISAGQGGYNEQFF,TGTGCCATCAGTGCGGGACAGGGGGGCTACAATGAGCAGTTCTTC
TRBD2,-,TRBV19,TRBJ2-3,CASTLRLAGGDGTDTQYF,TGTGCCAGTACCCTGAGACTAGCGGGAGGGGATGGCACAGATACGCAGTATTTT
-,-,TRBV3-1/TRBV3-2,TRBJ1-6,CASSQGLSSGVPSPLHF,TGTGCCAGCAGCCAAGGTCTCTCCTCAGGGGTCCCATCACCCCTCCACTTT
-,-,TRBV18,TRBJ2-3,CASSPQGLNTQYF,TGTGCCAGCTCACCACAGGGGCTTAATACGCAGTATTTT
-,-,TRBV30,TRBJ1-1,CAWRQGGREAFF,TGTGCCTGGAGGCAAGGGGGTCGTGAAGCTTTCTTT
TRBD2,once,TRBV24-1,TRBJ2-1,CATSDSTSGSFREQFF,TGTGCCACCAGTGATTCCACTAGCGGGAGTTTTAGGGAGCAGTTCTTC
-,-,TRBV9,TRBJ1-1,CASSVGGGAVSTEAFF,TGTGCCAGCAGCGTAGGGGGAGGGGCGGTGAGCACTGAAGCTTTCTTT
-,-,TRBV19,TRBJ1-2,CASSITERGYTF,TGTGCCAGTAGTATAACCGAGCGGGGCTACACCTTC
TRBD2,-,TRBV19,TRBJ2-7,CASSISHLAGSEQYF,TGTGCCAGTAGTATATCTCATCTAGCGGGATCCGAGCAGTACTTC
-,-,TRBV10-3,TRBJ1-2,CAISESSRFGDGYTF,TGTGCCATCAGTGAGTCGAGTCGGTTCGGGGATGGCTACACCTTC
TRBD1,-,TRBV9,TRBJ1-2,CASSSGTGGHGYTF,TGTGCCAGCAGCTCCGGGACAGGGGGACATGGCTACACCTTC
-,once,TRBV11-1,TRBJ2-3,CASSSDRPKADTQYF,TGTGCCAGCAGCTCCGACAGGCCAAAGGCAGATACGCAGTATTTT
TRBD2,few,TRBV5-4,TRBJ2-3,CASRKRENTDTQYF,TGTGCCAGCAGGAAGCGGGAAAACACAGATACGCAGTATTTT